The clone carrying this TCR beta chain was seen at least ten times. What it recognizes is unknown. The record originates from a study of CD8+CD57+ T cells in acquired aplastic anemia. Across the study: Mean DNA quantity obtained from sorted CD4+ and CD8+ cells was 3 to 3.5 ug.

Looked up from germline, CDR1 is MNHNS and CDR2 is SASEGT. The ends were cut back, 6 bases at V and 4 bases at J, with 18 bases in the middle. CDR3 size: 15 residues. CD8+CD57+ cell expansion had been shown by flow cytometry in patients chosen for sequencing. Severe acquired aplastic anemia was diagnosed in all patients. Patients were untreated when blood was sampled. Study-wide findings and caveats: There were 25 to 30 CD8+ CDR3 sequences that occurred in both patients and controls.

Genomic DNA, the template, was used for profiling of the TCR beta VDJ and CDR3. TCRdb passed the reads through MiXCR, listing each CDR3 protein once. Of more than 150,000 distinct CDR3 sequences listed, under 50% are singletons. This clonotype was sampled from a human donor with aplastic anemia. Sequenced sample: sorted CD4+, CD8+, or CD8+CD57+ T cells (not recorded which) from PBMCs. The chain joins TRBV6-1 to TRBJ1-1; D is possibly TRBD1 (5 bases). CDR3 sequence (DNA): TGTGCCAGCAGCCGCCCCAGGGAGTGGTCCACTGAAGCTTTCTTT. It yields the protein CASSRPREWSTEAFF.